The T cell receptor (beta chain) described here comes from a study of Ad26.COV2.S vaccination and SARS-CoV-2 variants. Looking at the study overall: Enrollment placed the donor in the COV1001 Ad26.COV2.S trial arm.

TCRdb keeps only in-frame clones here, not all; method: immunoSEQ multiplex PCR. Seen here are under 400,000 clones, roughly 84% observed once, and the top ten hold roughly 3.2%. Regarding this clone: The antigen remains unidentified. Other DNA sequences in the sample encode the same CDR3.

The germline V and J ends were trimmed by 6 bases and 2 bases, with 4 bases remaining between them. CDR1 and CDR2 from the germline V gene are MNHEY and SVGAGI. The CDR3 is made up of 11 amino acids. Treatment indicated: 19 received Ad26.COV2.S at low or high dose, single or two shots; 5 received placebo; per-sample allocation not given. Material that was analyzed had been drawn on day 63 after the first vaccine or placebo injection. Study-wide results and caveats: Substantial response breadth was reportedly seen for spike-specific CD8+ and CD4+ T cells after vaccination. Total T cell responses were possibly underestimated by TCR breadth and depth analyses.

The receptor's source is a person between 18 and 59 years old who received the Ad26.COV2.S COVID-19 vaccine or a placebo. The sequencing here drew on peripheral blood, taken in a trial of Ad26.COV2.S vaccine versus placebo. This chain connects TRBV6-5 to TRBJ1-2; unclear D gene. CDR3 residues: CASSPNYGYTF. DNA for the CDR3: TGTGCCAGCAGCCCAAACTATGGCTACACCTTC.